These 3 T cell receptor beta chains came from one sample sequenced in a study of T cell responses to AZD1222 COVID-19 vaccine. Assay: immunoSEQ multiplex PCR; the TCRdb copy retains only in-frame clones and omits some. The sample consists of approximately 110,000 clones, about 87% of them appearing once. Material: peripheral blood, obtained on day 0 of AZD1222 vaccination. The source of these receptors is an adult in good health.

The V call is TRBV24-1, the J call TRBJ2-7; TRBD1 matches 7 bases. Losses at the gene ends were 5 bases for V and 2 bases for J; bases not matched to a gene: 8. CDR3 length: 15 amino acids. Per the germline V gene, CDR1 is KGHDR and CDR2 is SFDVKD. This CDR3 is CATSGEPGQPYEQYF. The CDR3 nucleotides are TGTGCCACCAGTGGTGAGCCGGGACAGCCCTACGAGCAGTACTTC.

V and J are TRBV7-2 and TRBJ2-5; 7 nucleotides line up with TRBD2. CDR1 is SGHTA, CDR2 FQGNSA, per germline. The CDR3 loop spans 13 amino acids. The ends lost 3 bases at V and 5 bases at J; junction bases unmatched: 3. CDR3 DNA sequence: TGTGCCAGCAGCTTGGCTAGCGGTGAGACCCAGTACTTC. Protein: CASSLASGETQYF. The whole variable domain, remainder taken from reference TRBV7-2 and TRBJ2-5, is GAGVSQSPSNKVTEKGKDVELRCDPISGHTALYWYRQSLGQGLEFLIYFQGNSAPDKSGLPSDRFSAERTGGSVSTLTIQRTQQEDSAVYLCASSLASGETQYFGPGTRLLVL.

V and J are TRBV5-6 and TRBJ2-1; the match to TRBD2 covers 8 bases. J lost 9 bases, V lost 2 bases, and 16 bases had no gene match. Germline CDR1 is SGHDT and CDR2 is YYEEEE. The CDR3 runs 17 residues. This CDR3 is CASSLFTSGGGLGEQFF. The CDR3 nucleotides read TGTGCCAGCAGCTTATTTACTAGTGGCGGGGGGTTGGGTGAGCAGTTCTTC.